The source of this TCR beta chain is a study of T cells after yellow fever vaccination. General study findings and limits: Reappearing after the booster were most of the clones from primary vaccination (around 96% CD4, roughly 86% CD8).

The CDR3 loop spans 13 amino acids. CDR1 and CDR2 from the germline V gene are SGHNT and YENEEA. On this clonotype: Its antigen is still unknown. One junction end does not reproduce the germline sequence, and a read error may be involved.

The study made its TCR cDNA through 5'RACE template switching. That step introduced a universal primer site along with UMIs. TCRdb reprocessed the 5' RACE reads via MiXCR and lists one record per CDR3 protein. The sample consists of about 260,000 distinct CDR3 sequences, approximately 13% of them appearing once. The V call is TRBV11-3, the J call TRBJ2-1; D is perhaps TRBD1 or TRBD2 (5 bases each). This clonotype was sampled from a man aged 25-45 years who received the YFV17D yellow fever vaccine. This specimen was CD4+ T cells sorted from PBMCs, taken 45 days after the yellow fever booster vaccination. The chain's CDR3 is CASSNTRGPAQLF. DNA for the CDR3: TGTGCCAGCAGCAACACTAGGGGTCCCGCGCAGCTCTTC.